These 24 T cell receptor beta chains were sequenced from one sample in a study of persistence of HIV-infected CD4 T cells. This nonspecific control used anti-CD3/anti-CD28 bead stimulation of CD4+ T cells. Responding CD4+ T cells were sorted by upregulation of both CD40 ligand and CD69. Their antigens are not known. Sequencing used immunoSEQ version 4 in survey mode. Profiled with immunoSEQ multiplex PCR; TCRdb holds only in-frame clones, not every one. The sample yields some 40,000 clones, roughly nine tenths seen once. Material: CD4+ T cells sorted from PBMCs after 18-hour stimulation, obtained from a patient who received antiretroviral therapy. These receptor sequences come from an adult man with HIV who was CMV-seropositive.

This clone has more than one count but fewer than ten. The gene calls are TRBV28 and TRBJ1-1, with D possibly TRBD1 on 6 matching bases. V was shortened by 1 base and J by 6 bases, with 9 bases between the two germline ends. The CDR3 spans 13 residues. Germline CDR1 is MDHEN and CDR2 is SYDVKM. CDR3 DNA: TGTGCCAGCAGTTTATACAGGGCGCCTGAAGCTTTCTTT. This gives the protein CASSLYRAPEAFF.

The chain is built from TRBV7-2 and TRBJ2-3; 13 bases agree with TRBD2. V dropped 6 bases and J dropped 5; count of bases not matched to a gene: 14. This CDR3 contains 18 residues. Per germline, CDR1 SGHTA and CDR2 FQGNSA. The CDR3 DNA follows: TGTGCCAGCAGTCGAATTACTAGCGGGGGGGCGTATGTAGATACGCAGTATTTT. Translating gives CASSRITSGGAYVDTQYF.

The rearrangement joins TRBV3-1 (or the pseudogene TRBV3-2) to TRBJ1-1; no reliable D call. Trimming pared 2 bases from V and 2 bases from J, leaving 12 bases between. The germline gives CDR1 LGHDT, CDR2 YNNKEL (reference sequence). The CDR3 has 15 residues. CDR3 loop: CASSQYSRLNTEAFF. For the CDR3, the DNA is TGTGCCAGCAGCCAATACTCAAGGCTAAACACTGAAGCTTTCTTT.

The sample holds one count of this clone. The CDR3 here is CASSLCEQYF. The CDR3 nucleotides read TGCGCCAGCAGCTTGTGCGAGCAGTACTTC. This sequence joins TRBV5-1 and TRBJ2-7; D is ambiguous. Trimming cost V 1 base and J 6 bases, with 2 bases left between them. CDR3 length: 10 residues. Germline CDR1 reads SGHRS; CDR2 reads YFSETQ.

The chain is built from TRBV19 and TRBJ1-6, with D perhaps matching TRBD1 (6 bases). Germline V lookup: CDR1 LNHDA, CDR2 SQIVND (reference sequence). V was clipped by 1 base and J by 7 bases, with 14 bases between them. This CDR3 is 16 amino acids long. The CDR3 DNA sequence: TGTGCCAGTAGTATAGGAGGAGGACAGAAAAATTCACCCCTCCACTTT. Translating gives CASSIGGGQKNSPLHF.

J is TRBJ2-2 and V is TRBV2, with 8 bases fitting TRBD2. The CDR3 is made up of 17 amino acids. Germline CDR1 SNHLY, CDR2 FYNNEI. J was trimmed by 0 bases and V by 6 bases; bases with no gene match: 9. CDR3 loop: CASSIIAGYANTGELFF. The DNA of the CDR3 is TGTGCCAGCAGCATCATAGCGGGGTACGCGAACACCGGGGAGCTGTTTTTT.

This clone turned up a few times. DNA of the CDR3: TGCGCCAGCAGTGAGGACAGGCTCTATGGCTACACCTTC. It is translated as CASSEDRLYGYTF. The V call is TRBV10-1, the J call TRBJ1-2; possibly TRBD1 for D (6 bases). Germline CDR1 is WNHNN and CDR2 is SYGVQD (reference sequence). With 2 bases removed from V and 4 bases from J, the gap between germline ends came to 8 bases. This CDR3 is built from 13 residues.

This chain joins TRBV7-9 and TRBJ2-2, with TRBD2 as a possible D gene (6 bases). This CDR3 is built from 14 residues. The germline CDR1 and CDR2 sequences are SEHNR and FQNEAQ (reference sequence). Trimming shortened V by 5 bases and J by 1 base, and 8 bases separated the two germline ends. The CDR3 region has the DNA TGTGCCAGCAGCCAAGCGGGGAACACCGGGGAGCTGTTTTTT. This translates into CASSQAGNTGELFF.

CDR3 sequence (DNA): TGTGCCAGCAGTTCCGGGACAACGCACGAGCAGTACTTC. Translation gives CASSSGTTHEQYF. The chain employs TRBV28 and TRBJ2-7, with TRBD1 as a possible D gene (6 bases). Between the trimmed V and J ends, which lost 4 bases and 5 bases, there was a span of 12 bases. The V gene's germline CDR1 is MDHEN and CDR2 SYDVKM. The CDR3 is 13 amino acids.

This chain connects TRBV7-2 to TRBJ2-5, with D tentatively TRBD1 (6 bases). Germline CDR1 is SGHTA and CDR2 is FQGNSA. CDR3 size: 14 residues. V lost 6 bases to trimming and J lost 0 bases, with 11 bases between them. CDR3 sequence: CASRPNRDQETQYF. CDR3 coding DNA: TGTGCCAGCAGGCCTAACAGGGACCAAGAGACCCAGTACTTC.

A few counts support this clone. The rearrangement joins TRBV12-5 to TRBJ2-6; D is unresolved. The CDR3 length is 13 residues. V was clipped by 1 base and J by 4 bases, with 2 bases between them. Per germline, CDR1 LGHNT and CDR2 FRNRAP. The CDR3 sequence: CASGLGGANVLTF. CDR3 sequence (DNA): TGTGCTAGTGGTTTGGGGGGGGCCAACGTCCTGACTTTC. Full variable domain (rest looked up from reference TRBV12-5 and TRBJ2-6): DARVTQTPRHKVTEMGQEVTMRCQPILGHNTVFWYRQTMMQGLELLAYFRNRAPLDDSGMPKDRFSAEMPDATLATLKIQPSEPRDSAVYFCASGLGGANVLTFGAGSRLTVL.

This clone was counted once. J is TRBJ2-1 and V is TRBV5-1, with 9 bases lining up with TRBD2. Germline V CDR1 and CDR2: SGHRS, YFSETQ. The CDR3 consists of 16 residues. With V trimmed by 0 bases and J by 8 bases, 9 bases remained unmatched. The CDR3, as DNA: TGCGCCAGCAGCTTGGTAAGGAGCGGGGGGTTCGATGAGCAGTTCTTC. The encoded protein is CASSLVRSGGFDEQFF.

This chain links TRBV7-8 with TRBJ1-5, with D maybe TRBD1 (6 bases). The V end lost 3 bases, the J end lost 0 bases, and 18 bases lay between the germline ends. The CDR3 totals 18 residues. Germline V gene data show CDR1 as SGHVS and CDR2 as FQNEAQ. The CDR3, as DNA: TGTGCCAGCAGCTTCGGGGGGGCAGGGCTCTATAGCAATCAGCCCCAGCATTTT. Translated, it gives CASSFGGAGLYSNQPQHF. Full variable domain (missing parts from reference TRBV7-8 and TRBJ1-5): GAGVSQSPRYKVAKRGQDVALRCDPISGHVSLFWYQQALGQGPEFLTYFQNEAQLDKSGLPSDRFFAERPEGSVSTLKIQRTQQEDSAVYLCASSFGGAGLYSNQPQHFGDGTRLSIL.

There are a few counts of this clone. The chain carries TRBV11-1 and TRBJ2-3; possibly TRBD2 for D (6 bases). The CDR3 covers 13 residues. Between the trimmed V and J ends, which lost 5 bases and 9 bases, there was a span of 15 bases. Germline CDR1 and CDR2: SGHAT and FQDESV (reference sequence). The CDR3 DNA sequence: TGTGCCAGCAGCGGTTGGGGGGTCGTCACGCAGTATTTT. As protein: CASSGWGVVTQYF.

The CDR3, as DNA: TGTGCCACCAGCAGAGACAAGTTGGTTGATGAAAAACTGTTTTTT. It codes for CATSRDKLVDEKLFF. The chain carries TRBV15 and TRBJ1-4; D is uncertain. This CDR3 is 15 amino acids long. Germline lookup yields CDR1 LNHNV and CDR2 YYDKDF (reference sequence). Deletions cut 0 bases from V and 6 bases from J, with 11 bases between.

The CDR3 sequence: CATSIQPSGANVLTF. The CDR3 DNA sequence: TGTGCCACCAGCATTCAGCCCTCTGGGGCCAACGTCCTGACTTTC. The chain links TRBV15 to TRBJ2-6; no reliable D call. The V and J ends lost 4 bases and 0 bases respectively, with 7 bases between them. Germline lookup yields CDR1 LNHNV and CDR2 YYDKDF (reference sequence). This CDR3 region has 15 residues.

This clone has a single count. The CDR3 bases are TGTGCCAGCAGCGTAGGCGCGGGGGGACTAAGAGGTGAGCAGTTCTTC. It encodes CASSVGAGGLRGEQFF. The chain combines TRBV9 with TRBJ2-1; the match to TRBD2 covers 8 bases. This CDR3 comprises 16 residues. Trimming removed 0 bases from V and 9 bases from J; junction bases left unmatched: 11. Germline-derived CDR1 and CDR2 are SGDLS and YYNGEE.

In this sample, this clone turned up once. The chain recombines TRBV11-2 with TRBJ2-7; 8 positions agree with TRBD1. V was clipped by 5 bases and J by 0 bases; unmatched bases: 18. Per germline, CDR1 SGHAT and CDR2 FQNNGV. This CDR3 spans 19 amino acids. CDR3 loop: CASSHPAPPTGENSYEQYF. DNA of the CDR3: TGTGCCAGCAGCCACCCAGCCCCCCCGACAGGGGAGAACTCCTACGAGCAGTACTTC.

This chain joins TRBV7-8 and TRBJ2-3; 9 bases map to TRBD2. The CDR3 consists of 16 residues. The J segment lost 4 bases and the V segment lost 0 bases, leaving 5 bases of the junction unmatched. Germline V CDR1 and CDR2: SGHVS, FQNEAQ. DNA of the CDR3: TGTGCCAGCAGCTTAGCCGGCGGGGGGGTCCCAGATACGCAGTATTTT. Amino acid sequence: CASSLAGGGVPDTQYF.

The chain is built from TRBV27 and TRBJ1-6, with D uncertain. The germline CDR1 and CDR2 sequences are MNHEY and SMNVEV (reference sequence). V gave up 5 bases and J gave up 9 bases, with 23 bases separating them. The CDR3 is made up of 17 amino acids. CDR3 region: CASSLRGGPIVSSPLHF. CDR3 DNA: TGTGCCAGCAGTCTCCGTGGTGGCCCAATAGTAAGTTCACCCCTCCACTTT.

The CDR3 is CASSMGHRYQPQHF. As DNA, the CDR3 is TGTGCCAGTAGTATGGGACACCGGTATCAGCCCCAGCATTTT. The rearrangement joins TRBV19 to TRBJ1-5; TRBD1 might be the D (6 bases). The germline V gene has CDR1 LNHDA and CDR2 SQIVND (reference sequence). The CDR3 runs 14 residues. V lost 3 bases, J lost 5 bases, and 11 bases lay in between.

The rearrangement joins TRBV11-1 to TRBJ2-3, with D possibly TRBD2 on 5 matching bases. The germline V gene has CDR1 SGHAT and CDR2 FQDESV (reference sequence). V was cut by 1 base and J by 10 bases, with 15 bases left in between. The CDR3 runs 14 residues. The CDR3 nucleotides are TGTGCCAGCAGCTTAGACTCTGGCCGGGGAGCGCAGTATTTT. This codes for CASSLDSGRGAQYF.

The chain combines TRBV5-4 with TRBJ2-3; a weak D match, TRBD1 (6 bases). Germline V CDR1 and CDR2: SGHNT, YYREEE (reference sequence). There are 14 residues in the CDR3. V was trimmed by 4 bases and J by 0 bases, leaving 9 bases between them. The CDR3 sequence: CASSGQSSTDTQYF. In nucleotides, the CDR3 is TGTGCCAGCAGCGGACAGTCTAGCACAGATACGCAGTATTTT.

The count of this clone is one. V usage is TRBV6-6 and J usage is TRBJ1-4; D is unclear. Trimming removed 1 base at V and 13 bases at J, with 10 bases between. The germline V gene encodes CDR1 MNHNY and CDR2 SVGAGI (reference sequence). This CDR3 region has 12 residues. The CDR3 DNA sequence: TGTGCCAGCAGTTACTTCGGAGGCGGACTGTTTTTT. Its protein product is CASSYFGGGLFF.